A single sample is the source of the 15 T cell receptor beta chains below, sequenced in a study of CD8 T cells in ankylosing spondylitis (TCRdb year 2017). Libraries were built with 5' RACE. The sample was run on an Illumina HiSeq 2500. In-frame beta chains were kept once TCRdb had trimmed the public reads at Q25 with fastp and called clones with MiXCR. Rows with a matching CDR3 protein are joined into one entry that keeps the most common DNA and genes. The sample records roughly 260,000 distinct CDR3 sequences, 20% of which are singletons. Less than 9% of the sample lies in the top ten. The sequenced material came from blood, either unsorted or a sorted T cell fraction (not recorded which). These receptors all stem from a male donor with ankylosing spondylitis or in good health (not recorded which).

This clonotype was seen only a few times. The V call is TRBV20-1, the J call TRBJ1-1; D is unresolved. This CDR3 comprises 12 residues. V was trimmed by 3 bases and J by 0 bases, leaving 5 bases between them. Per the germline V gene, CDR1 is DFQATT and CDR2 is SNEGSKA (reference sequence). DNA for the CDR3: TGCAGTGCTAGGGCTGTGAACACTGAAGCTTTCTTT. Protein sequence: CSARAVNTEAFF.

This clonotype was seen a few times. J is TRBJ2-1 and V is TRBV15, with D uncertain. V gave up 0 bases and J gave up 14 bases, with 20 bases separating them. This CDR3 contains 15 residues. CDR1 and CDR2 (germline): LNHNV, YYDKDF (reference sequence). The CDR3 coding sequence is TGTGCCACCAGCAGAGATACCCCAATCACGGCTTCAAAGTTCTTC. This translates into CATSRDTPITASKFF.

In this sample, this clonotype turned up a few times. The gene calls are TRBV20-1 and TRBJ2-5; 8 bases map to TRBD2. The trim removed 6 bases at V and 3 bases at J, leaving 15 bases unmatched. The length of the CDR3 is 16 residues. Germline V CDR1 and CDR2: DFQATT, SNEGSKA (reference sequence). CDR3 sequence (DNA): TGCAGTGCCCACCCCTATGGGCGGGAGGTGAAAGAGACCCAGTACTTC. It translates to CSAHPYGREVKETQYF.

This clonotype was picked up a small number of times. This chain links TRBV3-1 with TRBJ2-3; D is uncertain. CDR1 LGHDT and CDR2 YNNKEL come from the germline V gene (reference sequence). The CDR3 extends over 14 amino acids. V was shortened by 0 bases and J by 4 bases, with 8 bases between the two germline ends. The CDR3 reads CASSQDVGPDTQYF. The CDR3 nucleotides are TGTGCCAGCAGCCAAGATGTAGGGCCAGATACGCAGTATTTT.

The chain carries TRBV3-1 and TRBJ1-1, with TRBD1 as a possible D gene (6 bases). The CDR3 has 14 amino acids. Looked up from germline, CDR1 is LGHDT and CDR2 is YNNKEL (reference sequence). The ends were cut back, 1 base at V and 8 bases at J, with 14 bases in the middle. In DNA, the CDR3 is TGTGCCAGCAGCCAAGGCCGACAGGTAGCGGAAGCTTTCTTT. This encodes CASSQGRQVAEAFF.

This rearrangement joins TRBV5-1 to TRBJ2-2; the D is unclear. The germline V gene encodes CDR1 SGHRS and CDR2 YFSETQ. The CDR3 runs 15 residues. Deletions cut 4 bases from V and 3 bases from J, with 13 bases between. CDR3 coding DNA: TGCGCCAGCAGCCCGGACGCCCGGGACACCGGGGAGCTGTTTTTT. Translation: CASSPDARDTGELFF.

The rearrangement links TRBV12-3 or TRBV12-4 to TRBJ2-2, with 16 bases that match TRBD2. CDR3 size: 19 residues. V gave up 5 bases and J gave up 3 bases; unmatched junction bases: 9. The CDR3 nucleotides read TGTGCCAGCAGTCCTAGGGGACTAGCGGGGGGGCACTACACCGGGGAGCTGTTTTTT. This codes for CASSPRGLAGGHYTGELFF.

This clonotype was counted a few times. This chain uses TRBV6-1 with TRBJ1-1, with TRBD1 identical over 7 bases. CDR3 size: 18 residues. CDR1 is MNHNS, CDR2 SASEGT, per germline. The V segment lost 4 bases and the J segment 0 bases; nucleotides outside the gene matches: 14. The CDR3 loop reads CASSGLEGGGGLNTEAFF. In DNA, the CDR3 is TGTGCCAGCAGTGGGCTAGAAGGGGGCGGAGGTCTGAACACTGAAGCTTTCTTT.

This clonotype has only a few counts. V gene TRBV3-1 combines with J gene TRBJ2-3; D not certain. CDR3 size: 15 residues. The V gene lost 1 base and the J gene lost 6 bases, with 14 bases spanning the gap. Germline V gene data show CDR1 as LGHDT and CDR2 as YNNKEL (reference sequence). The CDR3 is CASSQARAAGDTQYF. CDR3 DNA: TGTGCCAGCAGCCAAGCCCGGGCGGCTGGGGATACGCAGTATTTT.

The chain recombines TRBV2 with TRBJ2-2, with 7 bases fitting TRBD2. The CDR3 length is 14 residues. Germline V gene data show CDR1 as SNHLY and CDR2 as FYNNEI. V dropped 6 bases and J dropped 10; count of bases not matched to a gene: 11. CDR3 amino acids: CASSGGRGRSELFF. CDR3 sequence (DNA): TGTGCCAGCAGCGGCGGGAGAGGAAGATCGGAGCTGTTTTTT.

This chain uses TRBV12-3 or TRBV12-4 with TRBJ2-3; the match to TRBD1 covers 8 bases. This CDR3 has 15 residues. The J segment lost 6 bases and the V segment lost 7 bases, leaving 12 bases of the junction unmatched. The CDR3 region is CASTDRTGLSDTQYF. In nucleotides, the CDR3 is TGTGCCAGCACTGACAGGACAGGGCTGTCGGATACGCAGTATTTT.

This clonotype was recorded many times. CDR3 residues: CSVGETQYF. The CDR3 coding sequence is TGCAGCGTTGGGGAGACCCAGTACTTC. This rearrangement joins TRBV29-1 to TRBJ2-5; D unclear. The CDR3 totals 9 residues. V lost 4 bases, J lost 5 bases, and 2 bases lay in between. The germline CDR1 and CDR2 sequences are SQVTM and ANQGSEA.

The chain recombines TRBV19 with TRBJ1-2; D is unclear. CDR3 length equals 13 residues. V gave up 2 bases and J gave up 6 bases, with 10 bases separating them. Germline CDR1 LNHDA, CDR2 SQIVND (reference sequence). CDR3 sequence: CASSINPRDGYTF. The CDR3 coding sequence is TGTGCCAGTAGTATAAACCCAAGGGATGGCTACACCTTC.

This clonotype was counted between two and nine times. The chain recombines TRBV5-1 with TRBJ1-1; D is ambiguous. Germline V gene lookup returns CDR1 SGHRS and CDR2 YFSETQ. Trimming removed 0 bases at V and 0 bases at J, with 12 bases between. CDR3 length equals 16 residues. Here the CDR3 DNA reads TGCGCCAGCAGCTTGGAAGGTAATGTCATGAACACTGAAGCTTTCTTT. This gives the protein CASSLEGNVMNTEAFF.

In the case of this clonotype: Since a much larger clone is just one base distant, this may be a read error. The chain joins TRBV28 to TRBJ1-5; 9 bases agree with TRBD1. The germline gives CDR1 MDHEN, CDR2 SYDVKM. This CDR3 has 16 residues. The CDR3 DNA reads TGTGCCAACAGTCCCAGAAACAGGGGGCGCAATCAGCCCCAGCATTTT. It codes for CANSPRNRGRNQPQHF. Variable domain in full (rest from reference TRBV28 and TRBJ1-5): DVKVTQSSRYLVKRTGEKVFLECVQDMDHENMFWYRQDPGLGLRLIYFSYDVKMKEKGDIPEGYSVSREKKERFSLILESASTNQTSMYLCANSPRNRGRNQPQHFGDGTRLSIL.